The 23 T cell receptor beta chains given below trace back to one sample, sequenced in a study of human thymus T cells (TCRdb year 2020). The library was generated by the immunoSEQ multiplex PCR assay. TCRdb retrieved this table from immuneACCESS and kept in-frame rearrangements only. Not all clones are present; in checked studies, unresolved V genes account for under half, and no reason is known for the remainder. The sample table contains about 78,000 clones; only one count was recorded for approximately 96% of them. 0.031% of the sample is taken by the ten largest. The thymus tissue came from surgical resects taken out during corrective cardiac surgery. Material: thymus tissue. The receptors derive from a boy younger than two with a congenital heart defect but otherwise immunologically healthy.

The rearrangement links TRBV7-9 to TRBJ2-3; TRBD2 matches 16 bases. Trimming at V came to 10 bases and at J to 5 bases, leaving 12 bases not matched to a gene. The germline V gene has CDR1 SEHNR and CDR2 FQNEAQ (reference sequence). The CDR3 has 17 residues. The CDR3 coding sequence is TGTGCCAACGACCCGGGACTAGCGGGGGGGCCTGGAGATACGCAGTATTTT. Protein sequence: CANDPGLAGGPGDTQYF.

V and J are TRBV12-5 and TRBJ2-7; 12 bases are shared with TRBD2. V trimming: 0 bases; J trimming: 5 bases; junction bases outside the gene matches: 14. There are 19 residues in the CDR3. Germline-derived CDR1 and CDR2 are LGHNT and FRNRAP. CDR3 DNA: TGTGCTAGTGGTTTGGTACACCTCCCTAGCGGGGGGGATAGCGACGAGCAGTACTTC. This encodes CASGLVHLPSGGDSDEQYF.

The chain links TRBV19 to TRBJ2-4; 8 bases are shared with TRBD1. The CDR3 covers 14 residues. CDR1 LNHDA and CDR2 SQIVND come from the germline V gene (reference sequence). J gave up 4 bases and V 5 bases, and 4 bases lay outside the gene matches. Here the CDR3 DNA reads TGTGCCAGTAGTCTACGGGACAGGAAAAACATTCAGTACTTC. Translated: CASSLRDRKNIQYF.

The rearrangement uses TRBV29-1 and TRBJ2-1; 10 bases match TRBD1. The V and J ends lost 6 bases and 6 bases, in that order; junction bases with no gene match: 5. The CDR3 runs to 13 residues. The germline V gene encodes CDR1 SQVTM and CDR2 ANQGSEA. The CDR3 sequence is CSVAGTGANEQFF. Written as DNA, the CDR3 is TGCAGCGTCGCCGGGACAGGGGCCAATGAGCAGTTCTTC.

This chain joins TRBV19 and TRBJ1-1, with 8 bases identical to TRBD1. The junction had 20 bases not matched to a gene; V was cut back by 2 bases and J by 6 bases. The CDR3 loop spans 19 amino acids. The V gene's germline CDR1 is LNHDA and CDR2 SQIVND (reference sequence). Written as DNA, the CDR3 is TGTGCCAGTAGTATACGTAGTTCGCGACAGGGGATGATGATGGCTGAAGCTTTCTTT. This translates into CASSIRSSRQGMMMAEAFF.

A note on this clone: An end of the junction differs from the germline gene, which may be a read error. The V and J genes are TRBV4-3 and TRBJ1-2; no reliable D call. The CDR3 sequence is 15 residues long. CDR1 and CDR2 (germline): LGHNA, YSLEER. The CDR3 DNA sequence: TGCGCCAGCAGCCCCCGAAGGGCCCCTAAATATGGCTACACCTTC. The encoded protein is CASSPRRAPKYGYTF.

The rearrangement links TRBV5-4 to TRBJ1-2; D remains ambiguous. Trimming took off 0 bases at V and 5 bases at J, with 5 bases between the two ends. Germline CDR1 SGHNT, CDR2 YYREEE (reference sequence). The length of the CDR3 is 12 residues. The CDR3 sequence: CASSLGGYGYTF. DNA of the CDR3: TGTGCCAGCAGCTTGGGGGGTTATGGCTACACCTTC.

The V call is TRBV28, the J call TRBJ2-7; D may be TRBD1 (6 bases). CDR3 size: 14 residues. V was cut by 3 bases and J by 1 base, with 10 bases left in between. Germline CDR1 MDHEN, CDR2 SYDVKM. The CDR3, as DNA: TGTGCCAGCAGTTTGGGCAGGGGTTCCTACGAGCAGTACTTC. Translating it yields CASSLGRGSYEQYF.

CDR3 residues: CASSHRDRGPSYNEQFF. The CDR3 DNA is TGTGCCAGCAGCCATAGAGACAGGGGGCCCTCCTACAATGAGCAGTTCTTC. This chain links TRBV11-2 with TRBJ2-1; 10 nucleotides match TRBD1. Germline V gives CDR1 SGHAT, CDR2 FQNNGV. V was pared by 5 bases and J by 0 bases, with 7 bases of the junction left unmatched. The CDR3 sequence is 17 residues long.

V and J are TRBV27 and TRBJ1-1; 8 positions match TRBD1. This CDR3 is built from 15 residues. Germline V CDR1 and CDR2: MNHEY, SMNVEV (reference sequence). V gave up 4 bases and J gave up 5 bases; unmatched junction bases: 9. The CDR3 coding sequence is TGTGCCAGCAGTTCGATCCAGGGGGCGGTGACTGAAGCTTTCTTT. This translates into CASSSIQGAVTEAFF.

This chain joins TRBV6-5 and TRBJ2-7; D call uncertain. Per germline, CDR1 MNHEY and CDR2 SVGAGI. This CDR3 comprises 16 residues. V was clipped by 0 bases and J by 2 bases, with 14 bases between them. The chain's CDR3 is CASSYSMALGPYEQYF. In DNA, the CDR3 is TGTGCCAGCAGTTACTCGATGGCCCTCGGCCCCTACGAGCAGTACTTC.

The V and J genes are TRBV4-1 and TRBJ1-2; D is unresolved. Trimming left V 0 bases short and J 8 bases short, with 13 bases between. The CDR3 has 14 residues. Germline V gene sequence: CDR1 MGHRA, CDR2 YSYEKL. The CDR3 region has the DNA TGCGCCAGCAGCCAAGACCCCAGAAGGTGGGGCTACACCTTC. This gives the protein CASSQDPRRWGYTF.

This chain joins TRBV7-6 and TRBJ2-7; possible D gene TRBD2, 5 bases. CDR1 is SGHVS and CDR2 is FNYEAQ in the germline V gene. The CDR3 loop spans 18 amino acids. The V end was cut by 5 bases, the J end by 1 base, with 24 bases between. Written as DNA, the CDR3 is TGTGCCAGCAGCCACCTAGCCGGGTTGTTTTCGGCATCCTACGAGCAGTACTTC. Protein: CASSHLAGLFSASYEQYF.

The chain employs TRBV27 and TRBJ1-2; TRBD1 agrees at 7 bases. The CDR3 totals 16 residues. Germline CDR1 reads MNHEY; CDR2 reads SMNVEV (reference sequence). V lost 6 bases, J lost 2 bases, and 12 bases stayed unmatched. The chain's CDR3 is CASRSGQLFKNYGYTF. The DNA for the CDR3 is TGTGCCAGCAGGTCGGGACAGTTATTTAAAAACTATGGCTACACCTTC.

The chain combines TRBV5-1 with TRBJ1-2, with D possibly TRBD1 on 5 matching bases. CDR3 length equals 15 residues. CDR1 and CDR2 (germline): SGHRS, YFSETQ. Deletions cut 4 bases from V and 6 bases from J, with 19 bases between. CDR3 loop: CASSAQVFGDDGYTF. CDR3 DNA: TGCGCCAGCAGCGCTCAGGTCTTTGGGGACGATGGCTACACCTTC.

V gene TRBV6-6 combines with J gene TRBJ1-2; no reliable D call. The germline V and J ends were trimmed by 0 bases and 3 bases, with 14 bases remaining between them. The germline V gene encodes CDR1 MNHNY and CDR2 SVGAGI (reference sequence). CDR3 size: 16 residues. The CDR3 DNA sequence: TGTGCCAGCAGTTACTCGAGAAACCTTATCGACTATGGCTACACCTTC. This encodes CASSYSRNLIDYGYTF.

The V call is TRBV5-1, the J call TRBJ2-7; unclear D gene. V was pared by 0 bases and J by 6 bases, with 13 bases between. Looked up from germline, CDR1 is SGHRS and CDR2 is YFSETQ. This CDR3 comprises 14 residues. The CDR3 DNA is TGCGCCAGCAGCTTGGGGCCGCGAAGAGGCGAGCAGTACTTC. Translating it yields CASSLGPRRGEQYF.

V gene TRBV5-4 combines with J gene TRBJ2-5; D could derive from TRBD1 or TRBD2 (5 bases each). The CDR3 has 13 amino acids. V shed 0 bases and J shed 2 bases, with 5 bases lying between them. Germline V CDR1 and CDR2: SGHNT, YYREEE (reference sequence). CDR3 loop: CASSLGGQETQYF. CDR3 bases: TGTGCCAGCAGCTTGGGGGGGCAAGAGACCCAGTACTTC.

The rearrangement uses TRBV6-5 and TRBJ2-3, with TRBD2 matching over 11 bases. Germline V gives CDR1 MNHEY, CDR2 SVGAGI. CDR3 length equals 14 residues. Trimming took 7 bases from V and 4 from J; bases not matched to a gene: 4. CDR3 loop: CASTIAGGPDTQYF. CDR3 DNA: TGTGCCAGCACTATAGCGGGAGGGCCAGATACGCAGTATTTT.

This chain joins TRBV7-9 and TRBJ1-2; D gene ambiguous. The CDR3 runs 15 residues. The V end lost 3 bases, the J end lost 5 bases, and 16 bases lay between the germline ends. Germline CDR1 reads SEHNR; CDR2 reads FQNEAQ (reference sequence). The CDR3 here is CASSFLDDTRYGYTF. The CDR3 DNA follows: TGTGCCAGCAGCTTTTTAGACGACACGAGATATGGCTACACCTTC.

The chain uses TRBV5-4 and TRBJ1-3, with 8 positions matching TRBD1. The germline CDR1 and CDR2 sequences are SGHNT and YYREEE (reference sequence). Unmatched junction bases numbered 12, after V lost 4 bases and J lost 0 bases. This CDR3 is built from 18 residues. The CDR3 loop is CASSEKPGQESSGNTIYF. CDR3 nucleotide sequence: TGTGCCAGCAGCGAAAAACCGGGACAGGAGAGCTCTGGAAACACCATATATTTT.

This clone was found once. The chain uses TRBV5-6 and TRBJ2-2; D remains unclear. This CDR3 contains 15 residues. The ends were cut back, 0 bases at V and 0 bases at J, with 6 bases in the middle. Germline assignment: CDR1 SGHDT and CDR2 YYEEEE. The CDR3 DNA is TGTGCCAGCAGCTTGGGACCCCCGAACACCGGGGAGCTGTTTTTT. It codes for CASSLGPPNTGELFF.

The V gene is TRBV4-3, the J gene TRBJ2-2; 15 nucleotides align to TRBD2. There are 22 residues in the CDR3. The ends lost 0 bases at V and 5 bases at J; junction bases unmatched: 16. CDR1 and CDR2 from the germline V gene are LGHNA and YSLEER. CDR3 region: CASSQDRFTRTSGGARTGELFF. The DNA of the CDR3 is TGCGCCAGCAGCCAAGATCGGTTCACGCGGACTAGCGGGGGGGCAAGAACCGGGGAGCTGTTTTTT.